These 31 T cell receptor beta chains share one sample of origin, sequenced in a study of blood T cell repertoires in COVID-19. Here immunoSEQ multiplex PCR was the method, and the copy in TCRdb shows in-frame clones only, minus some. In the table there are roughly 410,000 clones, approximately 89% of which are singletons. Input material: peripheral blood. These receptors all stem from an older woman with COVID-19, enrolled during active disease.

The chain uses TRBV7-9 and TRBJ2-5, with 7 bases lining up with TRBD1. CDR3 length: 15 amino acids. CDR1 and CDR2 from the germline V gene are SEHNR and FQNEAQ (reference sequence). V lost 1 base and J lost 3; bases outside the gene matches: 5. Here the CDR3 reads CASSLGAGGKETQYF. CDR3 nucleotide sequence: TGTGCCAGCAGCTTAGGCGCAGGGGGAAAAGAGACCCAGTACTTC. Full variable domain (outside the CDR3, taken from reference TRBV7-9 and TRBJ2-5): DTGVSQNPRHKITKRGQNVTFRCDPISEHNRLYWYRQTLGQGPEFLTYFQNEAQLEKSRLLSDRFSAERPKGSFSTLEIQRTEQGDSAMYLCASSLGAGGKETQYFGPGTRLLVL.

In DNA form, the CDR3 reads TGTGCCAGTAGTATCAAAAGGGGGGGCTCAACGGAGACCCAGTACTTC. Protein product: CASSIKRGGSTETQYF. V gene TRBV19 combines with J gene TRBJ2-5, with D maybe TRBD2 (7 bases). Per germline, CDR1 LNHDA and CDR2 SQIVND (reference sequence). The V end was cut by 3 bases, the J end by 5 bases, with 19 bases between. The CDR3 has 16 residues. Complete variable domain (other parts from reference TRBV19 and TRBJ2-5): DGGITQSPKYLFRKEGQNVTLSCEQNLNHDAMYWYRQDPGQGLRLIYYSQIVNDFQKGDIAEGYSVSREKKESFPLTVTSAQKNPTAFYLCASSIKRGGSTETQYFGPGTRLLVL.

J is TRBJ2-2 and V is TRBV19, with 12 bases aligning to TRBD2. CDR1 is LNHDA and CDR2 is SQIVND in the germline V gene (reference sequence). The CDR3 has 16 amino acids. With 9 bases clipped from V and 2 bases from J, the junction kept 7 bases outside the gene matches. CDR3 DNA sequence: TGTGCCAGCTCGGGACTAGCGGGTGTTAACACCGGGGAGCTGTTTTTT. Its translation is CASSGLAGVNTGELFF.

V is TRBV15 and J is TRBJ1-1; D possibly corresponds to TRBD1 (6 bases). Looked up from germline, CDR1 is LNHNV and CDR2 is YYDKDF (reference sequence). The ends were cut back, 9 bases at V and 3 bases at J, with 14 bases in the middle. This CDR3 is 13 amino acids long. The DNA of the CDR3 is TGTGCCACGACACAGGGTTTTGACACTGAAGCTTTCTTT. Its translation is CATTQGFDTEAFF.

The chain joins TRBV9 to TRBJ1-1, with D maybe TRBD1 (5 bases). The CDR3 length is 14 residues. V was pared by 3 bases and J by 0 bases, with 9 bases between. From germline, CDR1 is SGDLS and CDR2 YYNGEE. CDR3 loop: CASSGQTLNTEAFF. The DNA for the CDR3 is TGTGCCAGCAGCGGACAGACATTGAACACTGAAGCTTTCTTT.

J is TRBJ1-1 and V is TRBV7-8; 7 bases are shared with TRBD1. Germline assignment: CDR1 SGHVS and CDR2 FQNEAQ. The CDR3 spans 15 residues. V trimming: 5 bases; J trimming: 3 bases; junction bases outside the gene matches: 9. DNA of the CDR3: TGTGCCAGCAGCAACACAGGGGTCCTCGACACTGAAGCTTTCTTT. Translated: CASSNTGVLDTEAFF. The whole variable domain, remainder taken from reference TRBV7-8 and TRBJ1-1, is GAGVSQSPRYKVAKRGQDVALRCDPISGHVSLFWYQQALGQGPEFLTYFQNEAQLDKSGLPSDRFFAERPEGSVSTLKIQRTQQEDSAVYLCASSNTGVLDTEAFFGQGTRLTVV.

The genes are TRBV5-4 and TRBJ2-1, with 8 bases identical to TRBD2. This CDR3 is built from 17 residues. Germline V gives CDR1 SGHNT, CDR2 YYREEE (reference sequence). V trimming: 4 bases; J trimming: 1 base; junction bases outside the gene matches: 10. The CDR3 DNA is TGTGCCAGCAGCGTCCCGTTCGCGGGGGGTTCCTACAATGAGCAGTTCTTC. Protein sequence: CASSVPFAGGSYNEQFF.

The chain joins TRBV6-5 to TRBJ2-1; TRBD1 matches 8 bases. Per germline, CDR1 MNHEY and CDR2 SVGAGI. Unmatched junction bases numbered 6, after V lost 7 bases and J lost 1 base. The CDR3 runs 15 residues. The CDR3 DNA sequence: TGTGCCAGCAAAGAGGACAGGGCATCCTACAATGAGCAGTTCTTC. Its protein is CASKEDRASYNEQFF.

The chain carries TRBV5-4 and TRBJ2-1, with D maybe TRBD1 (6 bases). The germline CDR1 and CDR2 sequences are SGHNT and YYREEE (reference sequence). Trimming stripped 1 base from V and 15 bases from J, with 17 bases between. This CDR3 comprises 13 residues. DNA for the CDR3: TGTGCCAGCAGCTTGCCGTCCGAAGGGGGTCCGTTCTTC. Protein: CASSLPSEGGPFF.

This clone was counted only a few times. V and J are TRBV3-1 (or the pseudogene TRBV3-2) and TRBJ1-1; D unclear. This CDR3 has 14 residues. CDR1 and CDR2 from the germline V gene are LGHDT and YNNKEL (reference sequence). V was shortened by 1 base and J by 5 bases, with 11 bases between the two germline ends. CDR3 loop: CASSQAGRSTEAFF. For the CDR3, the DNA is TGTGCCAGCAGCCAAGCCGGGAGGAGTACTGAAGCTTTCTTT.

V and J are TRBV5-6 and TRBJ1-5, with TRBD1 identical over 12 bases. V shed 2 bases, J shed 2 bases, and the junction held 11 bases outside the gene matches. Germline V gives CDR1 SGHDT, CDR2 YYEEEE. The CDR3 is 19 amino acids. The CDR3 region has the DNA TGTGCCAGCAGCTTTTGGGGACAGGGGGCACGTATTGGCAATCAGCCCCAGCATTTT. It is translated as CASSFWGQGARIGNQPQHF.

The chain combines TRBV6-5 with TRBJ1-5; a possible D gene is TRBD1 (6 bases). Trimming removed 0 bases at V and 5 bases at J, with 11 bases between. CDR1 is MNHEY, CDR2 SVGAGI, per germline. CDR3 length equals 15 residues. In DNA, the CDR3 is TGTGCCAGCAGTTACTCGTGGGGGCGCGATCAGCCCCAGCATTTT. This codes for CASSYSWGRDQPQHF.

V usage is TRBV15 and J usage is TRBJ1-3; D not resolved. Germline CDR1 and CDR2: LNHNV and YYDKDF (reference sequence). V was pared by 0 bases and J by 2 bases, with 8 bases between. The CDR3 has 15 amino acids. In DNA, the CDR3 is TGTGCCACCAGCAGAGATCGAGATCCTGGAAACACCATATATTTT. Translating gives CATSRDRDPGNTIYF. The entire variable domain, with the rest obtained from reference TRBV15 and TRBJ1-3, is as follows: DAMVIQNPRYQVTQFGKPVTLSCSQTLNHNVMYWYQQKSSQAPKLLFHYYDKDFNNEADTPDNFQSRRPNTSFCFLDIRSPGLGDTAMYLCATSRDRDPGNTIYFGEGSWLTVV.

The genes are TRBV6-6 and TRBJ1-5; the match to TRBD1 covers 10 bases. After removal of 2 bases from V and 6 bases from J, the junction contained 4 bases not matched to a gene. From germline, CDR1 is MNHNY and CDR2 SVGAGI (reference sequence). The CDR3 has 15 amino acids. CDR3 in DNA: TGTGCCAGCAGTTACCGCGGGACAGGGGTTCAGCCCCAGCATTTT. Protein: CASSYRGTGVQPQHF.

A single count supports this clone. The J gene is TRBJ2-4, the V gene TRBV2; 11 positions agree with TRBD1. CDR1 is SNHLY and CDR2 is FYNNEI in the germline V gene. The CDR3 extends over 14 amino acids. V was pared by 6 bases and J by 7 bases, with 5 bases of the junction left unmatched. Written as DNA, the CDR3 is TGTGCCAGCAGAGCGGACAGGGGGCATAACATTCAGTACTTC. This codes for CASRADRGHNIQYF.

This rearrangement joins TRBV5-1 to TRBJ1-5; D remains ambiguous. V was pared by 0 bases and J by 0 bases, with 10 bases between. CDR3 length: 16 amino acids. Germline V CDR1 and CDR2: SGHRS, YFSETQ. CDR3 protein: CASSLDGGISNQPQHF. In DNA form, the CDR3 reads TGCGCCAGCAGCTTGGACGGAGGGATTAGCAATCAGCCCCAGCATTTT.

The CDR3 loop is CASSTDRVSYTF. Written as DNA, the CDR3 is TGTGCCAGCAGCACGGACAGGGTTAGCTACACCTTC. This sequence joins TRBV12-3 or TRBV12-4 and TRBJ1-2; 8 bases align to TRBD1. The CDR3 sequence is 12 residues long. Germline trimming cut 6 bases from V and 9 bases from J; bases unmatched to any gene: 6.

The CDR3 DNA follows: TGTGCCAGCAGCCTGGGCCCTAGCGGGGAAATTGCGAACACCGGGGAGCTGTTTTTT. This codes for CASSLGPSGEIANTGELFF. The rearrangement uses TRBV4-2 and TRBJ2-2, with 9 positions matching TRBD2. Germline CDR1 and CDR2: LGHNA and YNFKEQ. J lost 0 bases, V lost 4 bases, and 12 bases had no gene match. The length of the CDR3 is 19 residues.

The rearrangement uses TRBV9 and TRBJ2-3, with 8 bases that match TRBD1. The V gene end was trimmed by 4 bases and the J gene end by 4 bases; junction bases not matched to a gene: 8. CDR1 and CDR2 (germline): SGDLS, YYNGEE. There are 15 residues in the CDR3. CDR3 DNA sequence: TGTGCCAGCAGCTCCCGACAGGGGTTCCCAGATACGCAGTATTTT. Its translation: CASSSRQGFPDTQYF.

This rearrangement joins TRBV18 to TRBJ1-2; 7 nucleotides line up with TRBD1. There are 15 residues in the CDR3. CDR1 is KGHSH, CDR2 LQKENI, per germline. The V and J ends lost 3 bases and 5 bases, in that order; junction bases with no gene match: 9. CDR3 sequence reads: CASSPRGTERYGYTF. For the CDR3, the DNA is TGTGCCAGCTCACCCCGGGGGACAGAACGATATGGCTACACCTTC.

The rearrangement joins TRBV9 to TRBJ2-1; D not certain. The CDR3 contains 16 residues. V lost 0 bases and J 6 bases, leaving 16 bases between the germline ends. Germline V gives CDR1 SGDLS, CDR2 YYNGEE. The CDR3 coding sequence is TGTGCCAGCAGCGTAGAGTGGGCAGGAACTCGCAATGAGCAGTTCTTC. This encodes CASSVEWAGTRNEQFF.

The V and J genes are TRBV5-5 and TRBJ1-2, with D tentatively TRBD1 (5 bases). The germline gives CDR1 SGHKS, CDR2 YYEKEE (reference sequence). This CDR3 is 13 amino acids long. V lost 3 bases to trimming and J lost 5 bases, with 11 bases between them. The chain's CDR3 is CASSSGHNYGYTF. The CDR3 DNA sequence: TGTGCCAGCAGCTCTGGACACAATTATGGCTACACCTTC.

CDR3 DNA: TGTGCCAGCTCACCACCAAAGACACATAACTATGGCTACACCTTC. Its translation: CASSPPKTHNYGYTF. The chain recombines TRBV18 with TRBJ1-2; unclear D gene. CDR1 and CDR2 from the germline V gene are KGHSH and LQKENI. The CDR3 totals 15 residues. V was trimmed by 0 bases and J by 1 base, leaving 9 bases between them.

This sequence joins TRBV7-9 and TRBJ2-7; D unresolved. Germline V lookup: CDR1 SEHNR, CDR2 FQNEAQ (reference sequence). Between the trimmed V and J ends, which lost 5 bases and 5 bases, there was a span of 13 bases. The CDR3 consists of 13 residues. This CDR3 reads CASSPLGANEQYF. In nucleotides, the CDR3 is TGTGCCAGCAGCCCCCTTGGAGCAAACGAGCAGTACTTC.

The rearrangement links TRBV7-9 to TRBJ2-7; D may be TRBD2 (7 bases). CDR1 is SEHNR, CDR2 FQNEAQ, per germline (reference sequence). This CDR3 spans 15 amino acids. Deletions cut 2 bases from V and 2 bases from J, with 13 bases between. CDR3 loop: CASSLRGAQPYEQYF. Written as DNA, the CDR3 is TGTGCCAGCAGCTTACGGGGGGCCCAACCCTACGAGCAGTACTTC.

The sample holds a few counts of this clone. The chain couples TRBV4-1 to TRBJ1-4; 8 bases are shared with TRBD1. V lost 5 bases, J lost 2 bases, and 7 bases stayed unmatched. CDR1 is MGHRA, CDR2 YSYEKL, per germline. The CDR3 consists of 16 residues. CDR3 amino acids: CASSLDRVGTNEKLFF. CDR3 nucleotide sequence: TGCGCCAGCAGCTTGGACAGGGTGGGCACTAATGAAAAACTGTTTTTT.

This clone was counted a single time. This chain uses TRBV12-3 or TRBV12-4 with TRBJ1-5; TRBD1 matches at 7 bases. The CDR3 runs 13 residues. Unmatched junction bases numbered 4, after V lost 5 bases and J lost 6 bases. For the CDR3, the DNA is TGTGCCAGCAGTCTGGGGGACAGTCAGCCCCAGCATTTT. Translated, it gives CASSLGDSQPQHF.

This clone was picked up many times. The rearrangement links TRBV7-9 to TRBJ2-7; maybe TRBD2 (6 bases). Germline values: CDR1 SEHNR, CDR2 FQNEAQ (reference sequence). The CDR3 totals 12 residues. V lost 4 bases and J 7 bases, leaving 11 bases between the germline ends. CDR3 sequence reads: CASSYVGGEQYF. CDR3 nucleotide sequence: TGTGCCAGCAGCTACGTTGGGGGGGAGCAGTACTTC.

V usage is TRBV4-1 and J usage is TRBJ2-5, with no clear D. Trimming shortened V by 0 bases and J by 5 bases, and 13 bases separated the two germline ends. The germline V gene has CDR1 MGHRA and CDR2 YSYEKL. The CDR3 runs to 15 residues. CDR3 DNA: TGCGCCAGCAGCCAAGATCCCTACCCTCGGGAGACCCAGTACTTC. Encoded protein: CASSQDPYPRETQYF.

The CDR3 here is CASSIPPGQWNTEAFF. The CDR3 DNA sequence: TGTGCCAGTAGTATTCCACCCGGACAATGGAACACTGAAGCTTTCTTT. This sequence joins TRBV19 and TRBJ1-1; possibly TRBD1 for D (5 bases). The CDR3 loop spans 16 amino acids. CDR1 is LNHDA, CDR2 SQIVND, per germline (reference sequence). V lost 3 bases to trimming and J lost 1 base, with 15 bases between them. The full variable domain, rest sourced from reference TRBV19 and TRBJ1-1, is DGGITQSPKYLFRKEGQNVTLSCEQNLNHDAMYWYRQDPGQGLRLIYYSQIVNDFQKGDIAEGYSVSREKKESFPLTVTSAQKNPTAFYLCASSIPPGQWNTEAFFGQGTRLTVV.

This chain connects TRBV19 to TRBJ2-2; 8 nucleotides match TRBD2. The CDR3 loop spans 15 amino acids. The V segment lost 6 bases and the J segment 6 bases; nucleotides outside the gene matches: 9. Germline assignment: CDR1 LNHDA and CDR2 SQIVND (reference sequence). CDR3 coding DNA: TGTGCCAGTAGGCTCGCGGGGGGTAAATCCGGGGAGCTGTTTTTT. Protein: CASRLAGGKSGELFF.